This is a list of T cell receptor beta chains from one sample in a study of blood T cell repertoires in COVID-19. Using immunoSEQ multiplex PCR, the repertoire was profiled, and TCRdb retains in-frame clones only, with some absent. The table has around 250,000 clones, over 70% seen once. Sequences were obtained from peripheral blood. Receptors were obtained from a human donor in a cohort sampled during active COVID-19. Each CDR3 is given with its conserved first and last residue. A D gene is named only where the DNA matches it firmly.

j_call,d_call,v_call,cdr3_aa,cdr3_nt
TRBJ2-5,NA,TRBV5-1,CASSPMFGGKTETQYF,TGCGCCAGCAGCCCGATGTTTGGCGGGAAGACCGAGACCCAGTACTTC
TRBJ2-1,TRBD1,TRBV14,CASSPRPGGEQFF,TGTGCCAGCAGCCCGCGACCAGGGGGTGAGCAGTTCTTC
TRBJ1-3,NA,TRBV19,CASSPGQRGNTIYF,TGTGCCAGCTCTCCCGGACAGAGGGGAAACACCATATATTTT
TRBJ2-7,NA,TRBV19,CASSEANTYEQYF,TGTGCCAGTAGTGAGGCAAACACCTACGAGCAGTACTTC
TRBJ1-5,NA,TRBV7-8,CASSLGQTDQPQHF,TGTGCCAGCAGCTTAGGACAGACTGATCAGCCCCAGCATTTT
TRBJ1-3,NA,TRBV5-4,CASSSGATGNTIYF,TGTGCCAGCAGCTCAGGGGCGACCGGAAACACCATATATTTT
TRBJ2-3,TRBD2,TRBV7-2,CASTYGLAGTDTQYF,TGTGCCAGCACCTATGGACTAGCGGGGACAGATACGCAGTATTTT
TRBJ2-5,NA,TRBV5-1,CASSLGTDYQETQYF,TGCGCCAGCAGCTTGGGTACGGACTACCAAGAGACCCAGTACTTC
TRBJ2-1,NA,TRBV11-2,CASSPIQDGDNEQFF,TGTGCCAGCAGCCCTATACAAGACGGGGACAATGAGCAGTTCTTC
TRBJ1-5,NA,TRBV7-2,CASSLVAQPQHF,TGTGCCAGCAGCTTAGTGGCCCAGCCCCAGCATTTT
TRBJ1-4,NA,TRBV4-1,CASSLDSVNEKLFF,TGCGCCAGCAGCCTTGACAGTGTTAATGAAAAACTGTTTTTT